This T cell receptor (beta chain) came from a study of blood T cell repertoires in COVID-19 (dated by TCRdb to 2019 to 2021). With respect to the entire study: Samples covering the acute and convalescent phases of COVID-19 were provided by collaborators in the United States, Italy and Spain. The sample metadata nearly always contained a de-identified subject ID, COVID-19 status, age in years and sex. The samples were drawn from two sources: the first 160 participants of the ongoing ImmuneRACE study, and 1,000 to 1,500 subjects contributed by 6 global collaborators. Where HLA class I and class II types were available, the types were taken from metadata supplied by the sample provider, not from assay-based typing. Deeply sampled blood TCRbeta repertoires from subjects exposed to, actively infected with, or recovered from COVID-19 were included in the dataset. The prospective study material was composed of cDNA or gDNA derived from T cells, B-cell-depleted T cells, or PBMCs. The repertoires were released in a freely available public database meant as a resource for research on the immune response to SARS-CoV-2. Overall results and qualifications from the work: Clinical and demographic metadata were provided uncurated, with the amount varying by source and participant.

Including the terminal cysteine and phenylalanine, the CDR3 comprises 16 residues. This entry keeps only the CDR3 DNA: 48 bases, framed from base 1. The germline V gene (reference sequence) yields MNHEY for CDR1 and SMNVEV for CDR2. V has 5 bases trimmed and J has 3 bases trimmed; junction bases matching no gene number 6. A second Seattle source provided samples from volunteer blood donors who had recovered from COVID-19. Each collaborating institution followed its own protocols to collect whole blood in K2EDTA tubes. Collaborator samples were shipped for TCRbeta analysis as frozen whole blood, isolated PBMCs, or DNA extracted from either sample type. The immunoSEQ Assay, a bias-controlled multiplex PCR, was used to amplify TCRbeta CDR3 regions from genomic DNA. In the paper's pipeline: The number of nucleated cells in each sample was estimated by amplification of reference gene primers within the assay. Sequence reads were collapsed and filtered to measure the absolute abundance of every unique TCRbeta CDR3 rearrangement. For each sample, productive Simpson clonality was calculated as the square root of Simpson's diversity index across productive rearrangements. In its TCRdb copy, this immuneACCESS table keeps in-frame sequences only and misses some clones. Where compared with another copy, unresolved V genes explain less than half of these, and the others have no known cause. V, J and clone size derive from that table, while D and trimming were established from the DNA sequence. The sample table contains 250,000 or so clones; only one count was recorded for 70% to 90% of them. The leading ten clones occupy 0.99% of the sample.

This clone was seen only once. What this receptor recognizes is not known. No quality values exist for individual bases; no much larger clone is one base distant. The source is a woman aged 40 to 50 who had recovered from COVID-19. Source material: peripheral blood. Recombination joined TRBV27 with TRBJ2-7; the junction holds 14 bases that match TRBD2. At the DNA level, the sequence is TGTGCCAGCAGTCCACGACTAGCGGGAGGGGTCTACGAGCAGTACTTC. This yields the protein CASSPRLAGGVYEQYF.